This T cell receptor beta chain was profiled in a study of regulatory T cells in long-lasting Graves disease (dated by TCRdb to the early 2020s). In terms of the full investigation: To count as having persistent Graves' disease, a patient had to have received antithyroid drug treatment for over 5 years with TSH receptor autoantibodies remaining persistently positive. A total of about 33 samples underwent TCR sequencing, from about 13 patients with persistent Graves' disease and around 20 patients with newly diagnosed Graves' disease. On average, persistent Graves' disease patients in the clinical cohort had been on antithyroid drugs for about 10 years. The study took place in China and was registered as a clinical trial. Persistent Graves' disease patients were compared with newly diagnosed Graves' disease patients by peripheral blood TCR sequencing and RNA sequencing. Findings and caveats that apply to the study as a whole: Only the TCR beta chain was sequenced and analyzed. More public clonotypes were shared among persistent patients (under 3,000) than among newly diagnosed patients (just under 1,000). TRBV28, TRBJ1-2 and TRBJ2-5 were preferentially used in persistent disease, while TRBV20-1 and TRBJ2-1 were favored in newly diagnosed disease. Compared with newly diagnosed patients, patients with persistent Graves' disease had lower TCR Shannon entropy and fewer highly expanded clones, which suggests clonal expansion. The authors noted that the small sample size was a limitation that may lower accuracy. The study examined only peripheral blood because the primary lesion, thyroid tissue, could not be accessed.

The time point label for this specimen denotes: persistent/refractory GD, antithyroid drugs over 5 years with positive TRAb. For both TCR sequencing and RNA sequencing, RNA was extracted from PBMCs using TRIzol. Graves' disease was diagnosed according to American Thyroid Association guidelines. Recruitment of patients was carried out at an endocrinology department in Xi'an, China. Each patient gave approximately 10 milliliters of peripheral blood, collected in an EDTA anticoagulant tube. Ficoll Paque Plus density gradient separation was used to isolate PBMCs, and no additional T cell sorting was done. An Agilent 2100 Bioanalyzer and agarose gel were used to assess RNA quality, and a NanoDrop 2000 was used to measure RNA concentration. Concerning this clonotype: Its recognized antigen is unknown. Nothing much larger sits one base from this clone, and base qualities are not available.

The library was built by means of multiplex PCR. The listed sequencing device is Illumina HiSeq 4000. iRepertoire HTBI primers and Arm-PCR amplification of CDR3 regions were used to construct TCR beta libraries. Before sequencing, the PCR products underwent gel purification. As for how the authors treated the data: Gene usage analysis of CDR3 amino acid clonotypes relied on the roughly 60 TRBV and 14 TRBJ segments identified across samples. COPE and FqMerger were used to merge filtered high-quality paired reads into contigs. BLAST was used to align contigs to IMGT TRBV, TRBD and TRBJ reference genes, and CDR3 was defined according to IMGT. Any clonotype with a frequency above 0.1% was classified as a highly expanded clone. Repertoire diversity was measured by Shannon entropy, and V-J evenness by the Gini coefficient. A clonotype was considered public if more than one individual shared it. In-frame beta chains were kept once TCRdb had trimmed the public reads at Q25 with fastp and called clones with MiXCR. Each CDR3 protein gets just one entry, which takes the most common genes and DNA from the rows behind it. TCRdb, not the authors, supplied the V and J calls. The sample contains a few hundred thousand distinct CDR3 sequences, about a fifth of them found a single time. In total, the top ten clones hold about 6.6% of the sample.

From cysteine to phenylalanine, the CDR3 is 19 amino acids long. The sequence is cut down to CDR3 DNA, 57 bases in frame from base 1. CDR1 is given as SNHLY and CDR2 as FYNNEI, both from the germline V gene. V loses 1 base of germline sequence and J loses 2 bases, and the interval between the two ends is 21 bases. In this chain, TRBV2 is recombined with TRBJ2-1; the D gene is perhaps TRBD2, from 7 matching bases. This sequence was found in a female donor with Graves disease. The specimen comprised peripheral blood mononuclear cells (PBMCs), sampled when the disease was refractory, from a patient treated with antithyroid drugs. CDR3 protein: CASSEVGRGGLSAYNEQFF. Read as DNA, the sequence is TGTGCCAGCAGTGAAGTAGGGAGGGGGGGCCTCTCGGCCTACAATGAGCAGTTCTTC.